This TCR beta chain was profiled in a study of T cell responses to AZD1222 COVID-19 vaccine. Second doses that came at about 4 or about 12 weeks were put together. Sequencing was performed with immunoSEQ multiplex PCR; in TCRdb, only in-frame clones are kept and a portion is missing. The repertoire includes hundreds of thousands of clones, 94% of them detected once, and 0.55% sits in the top ten. Note on this clone: What it binds is not known.

The CDR3 consists of 15 residues. Germline CDR1 reads MNHEY; CDR2 reads SVGAGI. After removal of 4 bases from V and 2 bases from J, the junction contained 8 bases not matched to a gene. Study-wide findings and caveats: Repertoires were sampled only after the peak T cell response. Regions 160-218 and 743-854 dominated among vaccine-associated CD4 TCRs spanning spike. Unmutated variant regions reportedly attract nearly half of all spike-specific TCRs.

This TCR came from an adult who received the AZD1222 COVID-19 vaccine. V and J are TRBV6-5 and TRBJ2-7, with 7 bases that match TRBD2. Material: peripheral blood, obtained 28 days after the second AZD1222 dose. CDR3 amino acids: CASSSPGGPTYEQYF. DNA of the CDR3: TGTGCCAGCAGTTCCCCGGGGGGACCTACCTACGAGCAGTACTTC.